The 20 T cell receptor beta chains in this list originate from one sample, sequenced in a study of Graves' ophthalmopathy and Graves' hyperthyroidism. Amplified TCR beta CDR3 regions were obtained using RNA transcripts as template. The library came from an HTBI-primed first-round RT-PCR and a second-round multiplex PCR. MiXCR, run by TCRdb on the multiplex PCR reads, gives a single entry per CDR3 protein. The sample records hundreds of thousands of distinct CDR3 sequences, over 20% being singletons. What was sequenced was peripheral blood. The receptors come from a woman between 18 and 29 years old with stable Graves' hyperthyroidism. Some clones in this sample may be carry-over from other donors' samples.

This clonotype was detected many times. V usage is TRBV6-1 and J usage is TRBJ1-6; possible D gene TRBD1, 6 bases. This CDR3 spans 14 amino acids. Per the germline V gene, CDR1 is MNHNS and CDR2 is SASEGT. Between the trimmed V and J ends, which lost 10 bases and 4 bases, there was a span of 14 bases. The CDR3 protein is CATSQGVYNSPLHF. CDR3 nucleotide sequence: TGTGCCACCTCACAGGGAGTTTATAATTCACCCCTCCACTTT.

This clonotype was counted at least ten times. This sequence joins TRBV20-1 and TRBJ2-5; no clear D. Germline CDR1 is DFQATT and CDR2 is SNEGSKA (reference sequence). Deletions cut 2 bases from V and 5 bases from J, with 6 bases between. This CDR3 comprises 11 residues. The CDR3 here is CSARPLETQYF. CDR3 nucleotides: TGCAGTGCTAGACCCCTTGAGACCCAGTACTTC.

This clonotype was seen ten or more times. The DNA of the CDR3 is TGTGCCAGCAGCCGTTGGGGGGACAGGGAAGAGACCCAGTACTTC. It translates to CASSRWGDREETQYF. The rearrangement links TRBV28 to TRBJ2-5, with TRBD1 matching over 9 bases. The CDR3 loop spans 15 amino acids. After removal of 6 bases from V and 3 bases from J, the junction contained 8 bases not matched to a gene. Germline CDR1 MDHEN, CDR2 SYDVKM.

This clonotype turned up a few times. The J gene is TRBJ2-7, the V gene TRBV4-1; 7 bases agree with TRBD2. V lost 2 bases, J lost 4 bases, and 8 bases stayed unmatched. The germline V gene has CDR1 MGHRA and CDR2 YSYEKL. The CDR3 length is 15 residues. CDR3 bases: TGCGCCAGCAGCCAACAAGCGGGACGTCATTACGAGCAGTACTTC. Translating it yields CASSQQAGRHYEQYF.

This clonotype has at least ten counts. The chain employs TRBV27 and TRBJ1-2; no reliable D call. The V end lost 6 bases, the J end lost 4 bases, and 18 bases lay between the germline ends. Germline CDR1 reads MNHEY; CDR2 reads SMNVEV (reference sequence). The CDR3 runs 15 residues. This chain's CDR3 is CASSLDGSPFYGYTF. The CDR3 bases are TGTGCCAGCAGCTTGGACGGCAGTCCCTTCTATGGCTACACCTTC.

This clonotype has at least ten counts. The chain recombines TRBV9 with TRBJ1-1, with D tentatively TRBD1 (5 bases). This CDR3 has 16 residues. V gave up 0 bases and J gave up 5 bases, with 17 bases separating them. Germline CDR1 reads SGDLS; CDR2 reads YYNGEE. The CDR3 coding sequence is TGTGCCAGCAGCGTAGAAGGGCAACCAGGGAGGACTGAAGCTTTCTTT. Translating gives CASSVEGQPGRTEAFF.

This clonotype has a handful of counts. The gene calls are TRBV6-1 and TRBJ2-7, with 9 positions matching TRBD1. Looked up from germline, CDR1 is MNHNS and CDR2 is SASEGT. J gave up 6 bases and V 6 bases, and 9 bases lay outside the gene matches. The CDR3 runs 14 residues. Here the CDR3 DNA reads TGTGCCAGCAGCCCCGGGACAGGGCACCGCGAGCAGTACTTC. It is translated as CASSPGTGHREQYF.

Comment on this clonotype: This CDR3 fails to terminate in the conserved phenylalanine or tryptophan, so it likely reflects a read error. This chain uses TRBV20-1 with TRBJ2-2; a weak D match, TRBD1 (6 bases). CDR3 size: 17 residues. The germline V gene encodes CDR1 DFQATT and CDR2 SNEGSKA (reference sequence). V was pared by 1 base and J by 0 bases, with 15 bases between. The CDR3 region is CSARGGPPGPNTGELFV. The CDR3 nucleotides read TGCAGTGCTAGAGGGGGGCCACCCGGGCCGAACACCGGGGAGCTGTTTGTT.

This clonotype showed up many times. This chain's CDR3 is CAISEMGLPDQPQHF. The CDR3 region has the DNA TGTGCCATCAGTGAGATGGGGTTACCCGATCAGCCCCAGCATTTT. J is TRBJ1-5 and V is TRBV10-3; D remains unclear. The CDR3 loop spans 15 amino acids. V gave up 2 bases and J gave up 5 bases, with 13 bases separating them. Germline CDR1 ENHRY, CDR2 SYGVKD.

This clonotype was detected only a few times. The chain joins TRBV28 to TRBJ2-4, with D hard to call. V was cut by 3 bases and J by 0 bases, with 6 bases left in between. Germline CDR1 MDHEN, CDR2 SYDVKM. The CDR3 runs 14 residues. The CDR3 loop is CASSLQAAKNIQYF. CDR3 DNA sequence: TGTGCCAGCAGTTTGCAGGCAGCCAAAAACATTCAGTACTTC.

Only a few counts were recorded for this clonotype. The rearrangement joins TRBV2 to TRBJ1-1; TRBD1 matches 10 bases. After removal of 4 bases from V and 0 bases from J, the junction contained 8 bases not matched to a gene. Germline V gene lookup returns CDR1 SNHLY and CDR2 FYNNEI. The CDR3 extends over 17 amino acids. Here the CDR3 DNA reads TGTGCCAGCAGTGGCGACAGGGGGCGTTTGGTGAACACTGAAGCTTTCTTT. Amino acid sequence: CASSGDRGRLVNTEAFF.

J is TRBJ1-1 and V is TRBV29-1, with unresolved D. Deletions cut 0 bases from V and 8 bases from J, with 10 bases between. This CDR3 contains 12 residues. From germline, CDR1 is SQVTM and CDR2 ANQGSEA. CDR3 sequence reads: CSVEDLGPEAFF. The CDR3 DNA reads TGCAGCGTTGAAGACCTAGGACCAGAAGCTTTCTTT.

This clonotype occurred many times. The gene calls are TRBV12-3 or TRBV12-4 and TRBJ2-7; D call uncertain. V was shortened by 3 bases and J by 2 bases, with 8 bases between the two germline ends. The CDR3 has 13 amino acids. In nucleotides, the CDR3 is TGTGCCAGCAGTTTTGGGCAGGCCTACGAGCAGTACTTC. Amino acids: CASSFGQAYEQYF.

This clonotype showed up just once. This chain connects TRBV20-1 to TRBJ2-5; 14 nucleotides line up with TRBD2. Germline CDR1 and CDR2: DFQATT and SNEGSKA (reference sequence). The CDR3 spans 15 residues. The V and J ends lost 6 bases and 5 bases, in that order; junction bases with no gene match: 8. CDR3 sequence (DNA): TGCAGTGCAACCGGGACTAGCGGGAGCGTGGAGACCCAGTACTTC. Protein sequence: CSATGTSGSVETQYF.

This clonotype was counted at least ten times. This chain connects TRBV12-3 or TRBV12-4 to TRBJ2-7, with D possibly TRBD1 on 6 matching bases. Trimming cost V 10 bases and J 9 bases, with 25 bases left between them. This CDR3 contains 14 residues. This CDR3 is CATRAGTYVSLQYF. The CDR3 DNA is TGTGCCACCAGAGCCGGGACATACGTATCGCTGCAGTACTTC.

This clonotype was detected ten times or more. J is TRBJ2-5 and V is TRBV28, with 7 bases that match TRBD2. Germline CDR1 is MDHEN and CDR2 is SYDVKM. The CDR3 extends over 17 amino acids. V shed 6 bases, J shed 1 base, and the junction held 14 bases outside the gene matches. CDR3 bases: TGTGCCAGCAGCCCACTAGCGACAAACCGTTTCCAAGAGACCCAGTACTTC. Its translation is CASSPLATNRFQETQYF.

The V gene is TRBV24-1, the J gene TRBJ2-7; the match to TRBD1 covers 10 bases. The germline V gene has CDR1 KGHDR and CDR2 SFDVKD. J gave up 2 bases and V 3 bases, and 9 bases lay outside the gene matches. The CDR3 totals 17 residues. CDR3 region: CATSDPAQGQGTYEQYF. CDR3 coding DNA: TGTGCCACCAGTGATCCGGCCCAGGGACAGGGGACCTACGAGCAGTACTTC.

V usage is TRBV18 and J usage is TRBJ1-5, with D perhaps matching TRBD1 (5 bases). The germline V gene has CDR1 KGHSH and CDR2 LQKENI. The CDR3 runs to 16 residues. The ends were cut back, 3 bases at V and 2 bases at J, with 14 bases in the middle. Here the CDR3 reads CASSPGQLSGNQPQHF. CDR3 nucleotide sequence: TGTGCCAGCTCACCCGGACAACTGAGTGGCAATCAGCCCCAGCATTTT.

This clonotype was recorded at least ten times. An end of the junction does not agree with germline; a read error may underlie this. The CDR3 region is CASSSDRNQPQHF. The CDR3 region has the DNA TGCGCCAGCAGCTCCGACAGAAATCAGCCCCAGCATTTT. V gene TRBV18 combines with J gene TRBJ1-5, with a possible D match to TRBD1 (5 bases). The germline CDR1 and CDR2 sequences are KGHSH and LQKENI. This CDR3 spans 13 amino acids.

This clonotype was detected ten times or more. The chain uses TRBV27 and TRBJ1-1; no reliable D call. Germline-derived CDR1 and CDR2 are MNHEY and SMNVEV (reference sequence). The CDR3 spans 13 residues. V was cut by 3 bases and J by 6 bases, with 11 bases left in between. This CDR3 reads CASSLSPTSEAFF. The CDR3 DNA reads TGTGCCAGCAGTTTGTCTCCGACGTCTGAAGCTTTCTTT.